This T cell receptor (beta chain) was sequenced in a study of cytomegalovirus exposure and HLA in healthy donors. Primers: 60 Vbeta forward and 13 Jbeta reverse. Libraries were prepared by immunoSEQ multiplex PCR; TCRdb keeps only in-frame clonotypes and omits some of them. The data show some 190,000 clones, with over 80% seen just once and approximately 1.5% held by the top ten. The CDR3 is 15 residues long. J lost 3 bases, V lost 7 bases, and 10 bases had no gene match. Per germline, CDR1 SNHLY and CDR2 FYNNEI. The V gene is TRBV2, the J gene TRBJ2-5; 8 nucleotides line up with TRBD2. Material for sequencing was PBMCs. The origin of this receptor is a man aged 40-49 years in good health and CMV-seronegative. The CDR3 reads CASIRAGAPKETQYF. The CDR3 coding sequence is TGTGCCAGCATCCGAGCGGGAGCCCCGAAAGAGACCCAGTACTTC.